This T cell receptor beta chain was captured in a study of T cells expressing NK-cell markers. The CDR3 length is 14 residues. Regarding the study as a whole: Clones of NKG2C+ T cells that had expanded were of unclear HCMV specificity.

From its re-call of the 5' RACE reads, TCRdb lists each CDR3 protein once, without DNA. This sample contains about 390,000 distinct CDR3 sequences. Details on this clonotype: Antigen: not known.

The receptor comes from a woman between 50 and 59 years old in good health. Sequenced material: blood T cells: a sorted CD56 or NKG2C T cell subset, CD4+ or CD8+ T cells, or bulk PBMC T cells (not recorded which). This chain links TRBV12-3 or TRBV12-4 with TRBJ1-5; the TCRdb call, TRBD1, lacks DNA for checking. CDR3: CASRNRQVGQPQHF.